This T cell receptor (beta chain) derives from a study of shared clonotypes between healthy human individuals. Study-level points and caveats: It was the non-shared clonotypes that had lower generation probabilities than clonotypes shared by all four donors.

Genomic DNA of each subset was evenly split across several immunoSEQ plates. TCRdb keeps only in-frame clones here, not all; method: immunoSEQ multiplex PCR. Of approximately 1,500,000 clones in the sample, under 99% were seen once. Concerning this clone: As yet, its antigen is unknown.

The origin of this receptor is a man aged 30-40 years in good health. The sample was naive CD4+ T cells sorted from blood. Subset given: CD45RA+ positively selected.

CDR3 coding DNA: TGTGCCAGCAGTTACTCAGTTCGGTATGGCTATGGCTACACCTTC. It encodes CASSYSVRYGYGYTF. This chain links TRBV6-5 with TRBJ1-2; D gene unclear. The CDR3 runs 15 residues. Germline assignment: CDR1 MNHEY and CDR2 SVGAGI. Trimming cost V 0 bases and J 4 bases, with 12 bases left between them.